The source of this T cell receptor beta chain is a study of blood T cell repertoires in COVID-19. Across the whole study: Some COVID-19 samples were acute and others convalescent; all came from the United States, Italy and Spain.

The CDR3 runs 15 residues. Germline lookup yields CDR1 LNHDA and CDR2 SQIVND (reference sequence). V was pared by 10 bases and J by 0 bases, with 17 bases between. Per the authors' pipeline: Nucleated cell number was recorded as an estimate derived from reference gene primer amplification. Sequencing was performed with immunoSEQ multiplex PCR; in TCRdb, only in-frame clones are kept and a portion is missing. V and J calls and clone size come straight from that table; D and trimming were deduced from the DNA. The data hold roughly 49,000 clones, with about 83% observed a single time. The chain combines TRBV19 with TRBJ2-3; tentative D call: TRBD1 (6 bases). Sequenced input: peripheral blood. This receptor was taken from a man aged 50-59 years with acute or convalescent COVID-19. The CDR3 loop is CATIRTDHSTDTQYF. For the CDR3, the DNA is TGTGCCACCATAAGGACAGATCATAGCACAGATACGCAGTATTTT. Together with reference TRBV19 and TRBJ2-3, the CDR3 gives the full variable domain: DGGITQSPKYLFRKEGQNVTLSCEQNLNHDAMYWYRQDPGQGLRLIYYSQIVNDFQKGDIAEGYSVSREKKESFPLTVTSAQKNPTAFYLCATIRTDHSTDTQYFGPGTRLTVL.